This TCR beta chain is drawn from a study of identifying expanded T cells in peripheral blood. Healthy donors had no documented immune events, such as infections, while sampled. V shed 6 bases and J shed 2 bases, with 11 bases lying between them. Germline CDR1 SGHNT, CDR2 YYREEE (reference sequence). The CDR3 contains 13 residues. Of note for this clone: Its matching antigen is unknown.

Study-level points and caveats: Across healthy donors, higher total template counts meant significantly greater approximately 2-week count variance.

TCRdb's table, derived via immunoSEQ multiplex PCR, lists solely in-frame clones and lacks some. The profile covers about 86,000 clones, with 85% appearing a single time and around 4.3% taken by the ten largest. This receptor was identified in a person aged 18 to 75 in good health. Sequencing was carried out using blood. This chain links TRBV5-4 with TRBJ1-2; maybe TRBD1 (5 bases). CDR3 protein: CASTPGGNYGYTF. The DNA of the CDR3 is TGTGCCAGCACCCCGGGGGGGAACTATGGCTACACCTTC.